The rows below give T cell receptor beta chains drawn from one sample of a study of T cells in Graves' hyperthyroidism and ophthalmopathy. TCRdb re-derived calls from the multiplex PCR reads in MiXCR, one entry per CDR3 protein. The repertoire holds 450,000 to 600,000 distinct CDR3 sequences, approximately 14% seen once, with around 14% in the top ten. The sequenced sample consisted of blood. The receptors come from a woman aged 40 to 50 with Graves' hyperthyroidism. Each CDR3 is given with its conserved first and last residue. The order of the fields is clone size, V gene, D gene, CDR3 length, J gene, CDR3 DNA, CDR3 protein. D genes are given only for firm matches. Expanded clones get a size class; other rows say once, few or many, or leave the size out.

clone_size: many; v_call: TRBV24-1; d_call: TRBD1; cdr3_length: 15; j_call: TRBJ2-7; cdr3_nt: TGTGCCACCAGTGATCCTAATTTGACAGGGGGCGAGCAGTACTTC; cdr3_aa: CATSDPNLTGGEQYF
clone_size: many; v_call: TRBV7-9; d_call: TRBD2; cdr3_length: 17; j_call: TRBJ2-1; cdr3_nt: TGTGCCAGCAGCTTTAGACTAGCGGGATTTAAACACAATGAGCAGTTCTTC; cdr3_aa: CASSFRLAGFKHNEQFF
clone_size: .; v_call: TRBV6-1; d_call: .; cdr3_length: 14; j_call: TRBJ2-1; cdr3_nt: TGTGCCAGCACTGCGGCAGGGCGGAACAATGAGCAGTTCTTC; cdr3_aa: CASTAAGRNNEQFF
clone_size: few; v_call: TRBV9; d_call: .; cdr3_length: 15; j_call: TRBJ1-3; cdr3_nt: TGTGCCAGCAGCAAAGTCGAGGGGTACGGAAACACCATATATTTT; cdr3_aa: CASSKVEGYGNTIYF
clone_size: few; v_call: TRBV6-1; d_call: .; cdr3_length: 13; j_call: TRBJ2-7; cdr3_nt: TGTGCCAGCGCCACCGGGAGACGCTACGAGCAGTACTTC; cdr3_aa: CASATGRRYEQYF
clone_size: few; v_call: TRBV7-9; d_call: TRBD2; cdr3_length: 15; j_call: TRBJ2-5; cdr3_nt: TGTGCCAGCAGCCCGATTGGGGGGGGACAAGAGACCCAGTACTTC; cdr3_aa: CASSPIGGGQETQYF
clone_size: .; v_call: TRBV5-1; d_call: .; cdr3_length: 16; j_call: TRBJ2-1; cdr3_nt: TGCGCCAGCAGCTCAACCGGGACTTCTTTTTACAATGAGCAGTTCTTC; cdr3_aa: CASSSTGTSFYNEQFF
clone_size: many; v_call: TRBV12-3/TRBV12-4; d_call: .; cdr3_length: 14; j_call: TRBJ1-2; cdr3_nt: TGTGCCAGCAGCCCGAAAGATAGAAACTATGGCTACACCTTC; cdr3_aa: CASSPKDRNYGYTF
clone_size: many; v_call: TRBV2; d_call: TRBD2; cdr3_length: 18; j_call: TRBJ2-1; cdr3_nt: TGTGCTAGCGAACCGGGACTAGCGGGAGGGCCCAATTACAATGAGCAGTTCTTC; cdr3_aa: CASEPGLAGGPNYNEQFF
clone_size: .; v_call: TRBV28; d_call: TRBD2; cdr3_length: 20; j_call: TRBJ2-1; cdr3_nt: TGTGCCAGCAGACCCTCATTCGGGACTAGCGGGAGGATCTCCTACAATGAGCAGTTCTTC; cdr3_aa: CASRPSFGTSGRISYNEQFF
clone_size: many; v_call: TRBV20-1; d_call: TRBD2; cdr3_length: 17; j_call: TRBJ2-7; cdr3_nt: TGCAGTGCTAGAGATCACGAGGCTAGCGGGAGGCCAGACGAGCAGTACTTC; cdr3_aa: CSARDHEASGRPDEQYF
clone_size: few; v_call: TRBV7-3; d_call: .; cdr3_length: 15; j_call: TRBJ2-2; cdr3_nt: TGTGCCAGCAGCTTAACGTGGGGGAACACCGGGGAGCTGTTTTTT; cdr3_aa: CASSLTWGNTGELFF
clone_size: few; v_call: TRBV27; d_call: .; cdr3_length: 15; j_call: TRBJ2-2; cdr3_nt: TGTGCCACCCGGGTCGGGGGGCGGGACACCGGGGAGCTGTTTTTT; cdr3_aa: CATRVGGRDTGELFF
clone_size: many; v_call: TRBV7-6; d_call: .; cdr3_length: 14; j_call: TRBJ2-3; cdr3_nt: TGTGCCAGCAGCTTAGCGGGGGGCAGAGATACGCAGTATTTT; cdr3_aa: CASSLAGGRDTQYF
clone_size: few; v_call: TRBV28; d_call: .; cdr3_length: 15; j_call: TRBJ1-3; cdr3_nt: TGTGCCAGCAGTTTGCCAGGAACCTCTGGAAACACCATATATTTT; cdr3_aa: CASSLPGTSGNTIYF
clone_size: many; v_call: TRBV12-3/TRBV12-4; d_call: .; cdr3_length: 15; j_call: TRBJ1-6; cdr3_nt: TGTGCCAGCACCCACAGGGAGTCGGCTGATTCACCCCTCCACTTT; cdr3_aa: CASTHRESADSPLHF
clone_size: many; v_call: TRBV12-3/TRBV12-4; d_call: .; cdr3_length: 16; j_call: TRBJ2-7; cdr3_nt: TGTGCCAGCAGTTCCGGGACGGTGAGTTCGGGCTACGAGCAGTACTTC; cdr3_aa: CASSSGTVSSGYEQYF